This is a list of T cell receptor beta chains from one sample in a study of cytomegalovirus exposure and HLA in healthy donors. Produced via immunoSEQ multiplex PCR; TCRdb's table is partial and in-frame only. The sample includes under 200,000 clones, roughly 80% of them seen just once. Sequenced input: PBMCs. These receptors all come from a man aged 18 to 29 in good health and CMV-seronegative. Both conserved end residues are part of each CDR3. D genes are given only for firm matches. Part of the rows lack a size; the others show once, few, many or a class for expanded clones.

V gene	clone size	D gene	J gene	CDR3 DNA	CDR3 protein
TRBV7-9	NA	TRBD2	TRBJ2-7	TGTTCCAGCAGCTTAGGCGGGACTAGCGGGAGGACCTACGAGCAGTACTTC	CSSSLGGTSGRTYEQYF
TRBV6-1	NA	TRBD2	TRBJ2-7	TGTGCCAGCAGTGGGACTAGCGGGGGCTACGAGCAGTACTTC	CASSGTSGGYEQYF
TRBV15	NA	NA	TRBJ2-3	TGTGCCACCAGCCGGGTGTTGACAGATACGCAGTATTTT	CATSRVLTDTQYF
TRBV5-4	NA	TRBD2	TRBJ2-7	TGTGCCAGCAGCTTGACCGGGGGGGACGAGCAGTACTTC	CASSLTGGDEQYF
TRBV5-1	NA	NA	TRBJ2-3	TGCGCCAGCCTGCCGGGACACATAAGCACAGATACGCAGTATTTT	CASLPGHISTDTQYF
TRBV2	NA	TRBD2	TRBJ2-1	TGTGCCAGCAGTGAAGGGGTCGCGGGGGCCTACAATGAGCAGTTCTTC	CASSEGVAGAYNEQFF
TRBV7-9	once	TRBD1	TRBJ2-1	TGTGCCAGCAGCTCGGGACAGGTGTCCTACAATGAGCAGTTCTTC	CASSSGQVSYNEQFF
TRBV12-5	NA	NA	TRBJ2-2	TGTGCTAGTGGTTTGCCCCCGGCCGCGGGAAACACCGGGGAGCTGTTTTTT	CASGLPPAAGNTGELFF
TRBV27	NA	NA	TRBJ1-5	TGTGCCAGCAGTTTACACAGGAATCAGCCCCAGCATTTT	CASSLHRNQPQHF
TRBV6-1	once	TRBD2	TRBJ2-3	TGTGCCAGCAGTGGGACTAGCGGGGGAAGGGATACGCAGTATTTT	CASSGTSGGRDTQYF
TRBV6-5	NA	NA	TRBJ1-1	TGTGCCAGCAGTTACTCGAGGAGGGTAGAAGCTTTCTTT	CASSYSRRVEAFF
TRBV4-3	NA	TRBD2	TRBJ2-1	TGCGCCAGCAGCCAAGACAGGCTAGCGGACTACAATGAGCAGTTCTTC	CASSQDRLADYNEQFF
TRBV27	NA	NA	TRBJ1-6	TGTGCCAGCAGTTTAGGAGGGGCCGGACCACCACCCCTCCACTTT	CASSLGGAGPPPLHF
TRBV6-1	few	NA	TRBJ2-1	TGTGCCAGCAGTCCGATGGACAGCCCCAATGAGCAGTTCTTC	CASSPMDSPNEQFF
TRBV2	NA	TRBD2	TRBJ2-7	TGTGCCAGCAGGGGACCCAGCGGGGCTAGCTCCTACGAGCAGTACTTC	CASRGPSGASSYEQYF
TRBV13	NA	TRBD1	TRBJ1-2	TGTGCCAGCAGCGCAACAGGGGAGCCTAACTATGGCTACACCTTC	CASSATGEPNYGYTF